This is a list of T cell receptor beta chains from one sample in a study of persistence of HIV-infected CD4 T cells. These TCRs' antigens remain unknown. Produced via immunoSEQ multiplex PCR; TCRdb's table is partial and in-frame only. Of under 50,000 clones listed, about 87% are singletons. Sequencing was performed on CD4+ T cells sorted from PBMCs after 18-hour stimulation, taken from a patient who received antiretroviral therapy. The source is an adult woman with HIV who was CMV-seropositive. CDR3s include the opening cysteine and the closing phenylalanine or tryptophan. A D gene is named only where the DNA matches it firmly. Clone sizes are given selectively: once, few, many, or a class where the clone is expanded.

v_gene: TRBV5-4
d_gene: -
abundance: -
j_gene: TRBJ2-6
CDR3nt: TGTGCCAGCAGCTTGGGTGGGCCATTCTCTGGGGCCAACGTCCTGACTTTC
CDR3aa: CASSLGGPFSGANVLTF

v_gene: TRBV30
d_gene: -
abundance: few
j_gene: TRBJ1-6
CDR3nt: TGTGCCTGGAGTGTCCAGGGCAATTCACCCCTCCACTTT
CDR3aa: CAWSVQGNSPLHF

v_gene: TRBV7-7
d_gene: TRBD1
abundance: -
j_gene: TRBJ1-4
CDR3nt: TGTGCCAGCAGCAAAGGACAGGGCGATAATGAAAAACTGTTTTTT
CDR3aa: CASSKGQGDNEKLFF

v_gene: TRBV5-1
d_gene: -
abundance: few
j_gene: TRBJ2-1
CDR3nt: TGCGCCAGCAGCATCCGTCAACTTCAGGGGAGCTCCTACAATGAGCAGTTCTTC
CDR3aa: CASSIRQLQGSSYNEQFF

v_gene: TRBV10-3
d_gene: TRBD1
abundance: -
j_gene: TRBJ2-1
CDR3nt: TGTGCCATCAGTTCGGGACAGGGCCCCTACAATGAGCAGTTCTTC
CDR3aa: CAISSGQGPYNEQFF

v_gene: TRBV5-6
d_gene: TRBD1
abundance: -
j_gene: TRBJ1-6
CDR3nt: TGTGCCAGCAGCTTGGATGTCGGGACAGGTTATCATTCACCCCTCCACTTT
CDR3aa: CASSLDVGTGYHSPLHF

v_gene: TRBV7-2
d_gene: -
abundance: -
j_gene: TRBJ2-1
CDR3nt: TGTGCCAGCGGGGGCCGTGGATGGGTGAATGAGCAGTTCTTC
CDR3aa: CASGGRGWVNEQFF

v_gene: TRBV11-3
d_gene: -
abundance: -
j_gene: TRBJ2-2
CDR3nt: TGTGCCAGCAGAACCACCGGGGAGCTGTTTTTT
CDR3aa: CASRTTGELFF

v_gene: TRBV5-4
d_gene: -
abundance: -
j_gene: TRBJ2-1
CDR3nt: TGTGCCAGCAGCTTTGGCGGGCTGACCTACAATGAGCAGTTCTTC
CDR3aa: CASSFGGLTYNEQFF

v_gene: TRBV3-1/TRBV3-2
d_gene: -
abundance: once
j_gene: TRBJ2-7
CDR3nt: TGTGCCAGCAGCCAGATCGTGGACGAGCAGTACTTC
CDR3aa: CASSQIVDEQYF

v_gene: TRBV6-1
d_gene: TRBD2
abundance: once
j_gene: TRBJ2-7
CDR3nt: TGTGCCAGCAGTGAAGCGCAGCGCGGGAGGAGCGAGCAGTACTTC
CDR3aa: CASSEAQRGRSEQYF

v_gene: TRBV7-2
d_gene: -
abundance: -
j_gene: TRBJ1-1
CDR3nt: TGTGCCAGCAGCTTAGACACCAATCCCTTTGGGGCTTTCTTT
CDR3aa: CASSLDTNPFGAFF

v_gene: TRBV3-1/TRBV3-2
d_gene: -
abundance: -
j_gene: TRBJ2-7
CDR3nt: TGTGCCAGCAGCCAAGCCGACTACGAGCAGTACTTC
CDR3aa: CASSQADYEQYF

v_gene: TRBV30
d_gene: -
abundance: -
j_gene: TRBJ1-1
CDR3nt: TGTGCCTGGACCCCGGGGCGCGGGCTCCCCCTCACTGAAGCTTTCTTT
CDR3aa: CAWTPGRGLPLTEAFF

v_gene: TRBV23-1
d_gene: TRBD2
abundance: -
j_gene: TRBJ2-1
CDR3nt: TGCGCCAGCACCGGGGGGGGATCCTACAATGAGCAGTTCTTC
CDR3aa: CASTGGGSYNEQFF

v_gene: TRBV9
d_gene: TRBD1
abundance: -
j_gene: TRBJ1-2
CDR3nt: TGTGCCAGCAGCGCGGACAGGGGGCTAGGAGGCTACACCTTC
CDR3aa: CASSADRGLGGYTF

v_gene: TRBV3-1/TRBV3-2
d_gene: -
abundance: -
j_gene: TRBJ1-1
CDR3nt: TGTGCCAGCAAGGGGGGGGGTCACTCTGAAGCTTTCTTT
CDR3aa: CASKGGGHSEAFF

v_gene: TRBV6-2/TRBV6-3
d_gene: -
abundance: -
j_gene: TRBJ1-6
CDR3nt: TGTGCCAGCAGTTACCGAGACGGACCCCTTAATTCACCCCTCCACTTT
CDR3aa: CASSYRDGPLNSPLHF

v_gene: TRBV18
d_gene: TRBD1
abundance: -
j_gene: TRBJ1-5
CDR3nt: TGTGCCAGCTCACCCGACAGGGACAATCAGCCCCAGCATTTT
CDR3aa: CASSPDRDNQPQHF

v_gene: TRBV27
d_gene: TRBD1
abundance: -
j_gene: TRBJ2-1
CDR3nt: TGTGCCAGCAGTTTAGTCAAAGACAGGGGTCGAGGAAATGAGCAGTTCTTC
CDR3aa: CASSLVKDRGRGNEQFF

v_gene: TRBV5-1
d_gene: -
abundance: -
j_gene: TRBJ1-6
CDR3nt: TGCGCCAGCAGCTTGCGACAGGCGCCAAATTCACCCCTCCACTTT
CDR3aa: CASSLRQAPNSPLHF

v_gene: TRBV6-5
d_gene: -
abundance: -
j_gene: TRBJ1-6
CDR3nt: TGTGCCAGCAGTTATGGCGGCTCCTATAATTCACCCCTCCACTTT
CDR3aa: CASSYGGSYNSPLHF

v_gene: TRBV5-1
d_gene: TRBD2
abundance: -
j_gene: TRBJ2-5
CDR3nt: TGCGCCAGCGCAACGGGAGGCGGAGAGACCCAGTACTTC
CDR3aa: CASATGGGETQYF

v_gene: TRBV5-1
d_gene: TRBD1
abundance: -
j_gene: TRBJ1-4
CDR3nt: TGCGCCAGCAGCTTGGGACAGGGGGCTGAAAAACTGTTTTTT
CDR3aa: CASSLGQGAEKLFF

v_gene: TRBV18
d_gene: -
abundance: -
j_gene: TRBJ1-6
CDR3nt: TGTGCCAGCTCACTAGCCGGGACCTCGAATAATTCACCCCTCCACTTT
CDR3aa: CASSLAGTSNNSPLHF

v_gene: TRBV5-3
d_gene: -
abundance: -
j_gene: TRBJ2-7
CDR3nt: TGTGCCAGAAGCTTGGTCTACGAGCAGTACTTC
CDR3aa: CARSLVYEQYF

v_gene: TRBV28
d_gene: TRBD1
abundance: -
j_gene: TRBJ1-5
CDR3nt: TGTGCCACCCAGAAGGGACAGATAAGCAATCAGCCCCAGCATTTT
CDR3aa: CATQKGQISNQPQHF

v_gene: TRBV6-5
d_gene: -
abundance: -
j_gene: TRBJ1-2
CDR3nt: TGTGCCAGCAGTTACTTAGACGAGGTCTATGGCTACACCTTC
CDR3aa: CASSYLDEVYGYTF

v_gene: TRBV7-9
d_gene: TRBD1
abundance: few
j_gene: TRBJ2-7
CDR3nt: TGTGCCAGCAGCTCCCTCCGGACAGGAAGCTACGAGCAGTACTTC
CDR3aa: CASSSLRTGSYEQYF

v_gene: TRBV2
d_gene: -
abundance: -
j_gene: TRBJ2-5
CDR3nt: TGTGCCAGCAGCGGACAGGTCCCCGGGGGGGAGACCCAGTACTTC
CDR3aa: CASSGQVPGGETQYF

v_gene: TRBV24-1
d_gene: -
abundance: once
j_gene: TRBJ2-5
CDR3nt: TGTGCCACCAGTGATATGGGAAGGGGCCAGGAGACCCAGTACTTC
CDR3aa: CATSDMGRGQETQYF

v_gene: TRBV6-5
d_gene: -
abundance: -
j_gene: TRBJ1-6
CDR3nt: TGTGCCAGCAGGCTGCGGGTAGGGGATAATTCACCCCTCCACTTT
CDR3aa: CASRLRVGDNSPLHF

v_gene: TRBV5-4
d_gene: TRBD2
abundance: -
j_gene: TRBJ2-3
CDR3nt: TGTGCCAGCAGTTGGGGACTAGCGGGAGACGCTAGCACAGATACGCAGTATTTT
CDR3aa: CASSWGLAGDASTDTQYF

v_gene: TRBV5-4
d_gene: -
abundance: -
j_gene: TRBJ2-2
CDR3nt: TGTGCCAGCAGCTTGGACAGCACCGGGGAGCTGTTTTTT
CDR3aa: CASSLDSTGELFF

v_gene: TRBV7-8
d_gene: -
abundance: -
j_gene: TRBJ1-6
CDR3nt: TGTGCCAGCAGCTTAGGGCAGGGGATGGGATCACCCCTCCACTTT
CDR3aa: CASSLGQGMGSPLHF

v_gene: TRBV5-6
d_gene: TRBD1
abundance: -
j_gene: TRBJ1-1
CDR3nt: TGTGCCAGCAGCTTACAGGGGCGAATTATTGAAGCTTTCTTT
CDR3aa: CASSLQGRIIEAFF

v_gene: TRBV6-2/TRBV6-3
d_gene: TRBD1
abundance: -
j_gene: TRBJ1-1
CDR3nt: TGTGCCAGCAGTTATCCGGGGACAGGGAGTTTTGAAGCTTTCTTT
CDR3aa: CASSYPGTGSFEAFF

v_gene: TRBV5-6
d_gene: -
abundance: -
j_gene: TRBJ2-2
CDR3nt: TGTGCCAGCAGCTTGAGTCTTTTCAGGCGCGGGGAGCTGTTTTTT
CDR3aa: CASSLSLFRRGELFF

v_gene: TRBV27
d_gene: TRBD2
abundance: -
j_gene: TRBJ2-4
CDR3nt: TGTGCCAGCAGTTTATCCTGGACTAGCCCCAAAAACATTCAGTACTTC
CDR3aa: CASSLSWTSPKNIQYF

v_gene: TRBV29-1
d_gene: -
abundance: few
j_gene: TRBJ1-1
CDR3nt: TGCAGCGTGAATGACAGGTTGAACACTGAAGCTTTCTTT
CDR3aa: CSVNDRLNTEAFF

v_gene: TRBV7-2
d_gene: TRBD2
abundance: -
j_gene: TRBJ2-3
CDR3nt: TGTGCCAGCAGCCGGACTAGCGGGGGGTGGCCAGATACGCAGTATTTT
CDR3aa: CASSRTSGGWPDTQYF

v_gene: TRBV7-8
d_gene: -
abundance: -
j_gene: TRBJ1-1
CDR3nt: TGTGCCAGCAGCTCCTTGGCACAGCTGAACACTGAAGCTTTCTTT
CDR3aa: CASSSLAQLNTEAFF

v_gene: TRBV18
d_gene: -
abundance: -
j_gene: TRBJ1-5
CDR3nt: TGTGCCAGCTCACCCGGGACGGGGGATCAGCCCCAGCATTTT
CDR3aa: CASSPGTGDQPQHF

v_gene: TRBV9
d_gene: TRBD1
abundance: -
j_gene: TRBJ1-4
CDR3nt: TGTGCCAGCAGCGTCGGGCAGGGGGGCGAAAAACTGTTTTTT
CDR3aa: CASSVGQGGEKLFF

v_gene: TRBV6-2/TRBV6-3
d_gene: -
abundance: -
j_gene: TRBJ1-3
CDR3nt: TGTGCCAGCAGTCTACGACAGGAGAGCTCTGGAAACACCATATATTTT
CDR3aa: CASSLRQESSGNTIYF

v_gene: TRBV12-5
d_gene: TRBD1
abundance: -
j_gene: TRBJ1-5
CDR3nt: TGTGCTAGTGGCATGGGACAGGCCCATCAGCCCCAGCATTTT
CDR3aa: CASGMGQAHQPQHF

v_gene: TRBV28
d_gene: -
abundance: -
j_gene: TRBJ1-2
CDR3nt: TGTGCCAGCAGTTTGAGTAGAAATTCCTATGGCTACACCTTC
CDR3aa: CASSLSRNSYGYTF

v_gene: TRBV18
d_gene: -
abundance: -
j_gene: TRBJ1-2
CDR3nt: TGTGCCAGCTCACCATCGACAGACTACTATGGCTACACCTTC
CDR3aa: CASSPSTDYYGYTF

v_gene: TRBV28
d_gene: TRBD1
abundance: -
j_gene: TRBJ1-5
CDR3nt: TGTGCCAGCAGTTTACCCGACAGGGCGGGTCAGCCCCAGCATTTT
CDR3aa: CASSLPDRAGQPQHF

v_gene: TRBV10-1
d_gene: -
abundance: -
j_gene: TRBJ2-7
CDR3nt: TGCGCCAGCAGTGAGGCGGACAGCCCCTACGAGCAGTACTTC
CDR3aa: CASSEADSPYEQYF

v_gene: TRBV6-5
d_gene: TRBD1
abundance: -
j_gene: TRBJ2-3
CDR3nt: TGTGCCAGCAGTTACGCCGGGACAGGCACAGATACGCAGTATTTT
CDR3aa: CASSYAGTGTDTQYF

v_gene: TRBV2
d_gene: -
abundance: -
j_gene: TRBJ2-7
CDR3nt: TGTGCCAGCAGTGCGGGCAGGGACGGGGAGCAGTACTTC
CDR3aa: CASSAGRDGEQYF

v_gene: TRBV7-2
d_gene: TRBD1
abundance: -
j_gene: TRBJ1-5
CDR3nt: TGTGCCAGCAGCTTAGGGGACAGGGCTTCCAATCAGCCCCAGCATTTT
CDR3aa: CASSLGDRASNQPQHF

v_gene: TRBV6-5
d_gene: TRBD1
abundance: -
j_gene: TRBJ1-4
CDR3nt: TGTGCCAGCAGCCAAGAGGACAGGGCGTGGGAAAAACTGTTTTTT
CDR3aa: CASSQEDRAWEKLFF

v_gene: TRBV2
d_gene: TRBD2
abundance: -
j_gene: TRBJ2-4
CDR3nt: TGTGCCAGCTTAGTGGGGACTAGCGAGAAAAACATTCAGTACTTC
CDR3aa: CASLVGTSEKNIQYF

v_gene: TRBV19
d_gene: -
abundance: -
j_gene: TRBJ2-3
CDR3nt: TGTGCCAGTAGTCGACTTTTCACTAGCACATATACGCAGTATTTT
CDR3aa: CASSRLFTSTYTQYF

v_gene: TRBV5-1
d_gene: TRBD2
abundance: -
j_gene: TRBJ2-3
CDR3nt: TGCGCCAGCAGCTTACTAGCGGGAGGTAACACAGATACGCAGTATTTT
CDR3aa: CASSLLAGGNTDTQYF

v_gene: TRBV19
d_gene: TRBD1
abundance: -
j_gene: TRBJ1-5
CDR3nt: TGTGCCAGTAGCCGAGGACAGGGGGTACTTAGCAATCAGCCCCAGCATTTT
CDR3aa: CASSRGQGVLSNQPQHF

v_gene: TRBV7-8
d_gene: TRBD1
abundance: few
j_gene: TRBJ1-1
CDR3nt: TGTGCCAGCAGACGCCGACAGGGAGCTGAAGCTTTCTTT
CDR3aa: CASRRRQGAEAFF